This TCR beta chain derives from a study of T cells after yellow fever vaccination. Study-wide context: When fractions had low cell numbers, they were prepared with SMART-Seq v4 Ultra Low Input.

Regarding the study as a whole: Most primary-vaccination clones reappeared after the booster (approximately 95% CD4, 75% to 90% CD8).

The CDR3 contains 13 residues. The V end lost 8 bases, the J end lost 1 base, and 6 bases lay between the germline ends. This clonotype was observed at least ten times. The target antigen is unknown. One entry per CDR3 protein results from TCRdb running MiXCR on the 5' RACE reads. Here the sample spans 150,000 or so distinct CDR3 sequences, around 7% being singletons. This chain links TRBV12-3 or TRBV12-4 with TRBJ2-6; unclear D gene. This sample comprised CD4+ T cells sorted from PBMCs, obtained around 5 days after the first yellow fever vaccination. This TCR derives from a man between 18 and 35 years old who received the YFV17D yellow fever vaccine. CDR3 amino acids: CASSGSGANVLTF. CDR3 sequence (DNA): TGTGCCAGCTCGGGTTCTGGGGCCAACGTCCTGACTTTC.